This T cell receptor beta chain was sequenced during a study of blood T cell repertoires in COVID-19. As for the study in general: Whether acute or convalescent, the COVID-19 samples came from the United States, Italy and Spain. Sample material is recorded as cDNA or gDNA derived from T cells, B-cell-depleted T cells, or PBMCs.

The germline V gene encodes CDR1 MNHEY and CDR2 SMNVEV (reference sequence). The CDR3 spans 13 residues. J was trimmed by 7 bases and V by 5 bases; bases with no gene match: 7. In the authors' methods: Researchers report that nucleated cell counts were estimated from reference gene primer amplification. Data came from immunoSEQ multiplex PCR; TCRdb stores just in-frame clones and leaves some out. Clone size and V and J calls were adopted from that table, with D and trimming inferred from the DNA. The table records some 180,000 clones, around 90% of them present only once. V is TRBV27 and J is TRBJ1-2, with 7 nucleotides matching TRBD1. The sequenced sample was peripheral blood. The receptor's source is a middle-aged man with acute or convalescent COVID-19. In DNA, the CDR3 is TGTGCCAGCAGTGCCCAGGACAGGTTTGGCTACACCTTC. It translates to CASSAQDRFGYTF.